This T cell receptor (beta chain) was identified in a study of blood T cell repertoires in COVID-19 (TCRdb year 2020). About the full investigation: The collaborator samples originated in the United States, Italy and Spain and spanned the acute and convalescent phases of COVID-19. Subjects who had been exposed to COVID-19, were actively infected with it, or had recovered from it provided the deeply sampled blood TCRbeta repertoires that made up the dataset. The sample metadata nearly always contained a de-identified subject ID, COVID-19 status, age in years and sex. Where available, HLA class I and class II types were taken from metadata supplied by the sample provider and were not determined by assay-based typing. Samples were obtained from the ongoing ImmuneRACE study (first 160 participants) and from roughly 1,300 subjects provided by 6 global collaborators. The prospective study material was composed of cDNA or gDNA derived from T cells, B-cell-depleted T cells, or PBMCs. A freely available public database, intended as a resource for researchers studying the immune response to SARS-CoV-2, is where the repertoires were released. Points the paper makes about the study in general: How much clinical and demographic metadata was included differed by source and by participant, and the metadata was provided uncurated.

TCRbeta CDR3 regions were amplified from genomic DNA by means of the immunoSEQ Assay, a bias-controlled multiplex PCR. On the study's bioinformatics: Nucleated cell counts per sample were estimated from amplification of reference gene primers within the assay. To quantify the absolute abundance of each unique TCRbeta CDR3 rearrangement, sequence reads were collapsed and filtered. For each sample, productive Simpson clonality was calculated as the square root of Simpson's diversity index over productive rearrangements. Here the immuneACCESS table is served through TCRdb, limited to in-frame sequences with V and J called. Missing clones are a known gap in these copies; in checked studies unresolved V genes cover under half, and the rest lacks a known reason. The V and J calls and the clone size are those of that table, but D and trimming were determined from the DNA. The sample table contains 210,000 or so clones; only one count was recorded for 80% to 85% of them. Roughly 5% of the sample comes from the top ten.

In the case of this clone: Its antigen is still unknown. No base quality information exists; no much larger clone differs at one position.

Whole blood was collected in K2EDTA tubes by collaborating institutions according to the institutions' own protocols. For TCRbeta analysis, collaborators shipped samples in one of three forms: frozen whole blood, isolated PBMCs, or DNA extracted from either of those sample types. The trim is 5 bases for V and 1 base for J, with a gap of 9 bases between the germline ends. From its cysteine to its phenylalanine, the CDR3 spans 13 amino acids. The CDR3 DNA has 39 bases and is translated from base 1. Via the germline V gene (reference sequence), CDR1 is LNHNV and CDR2 YYDKDF. The source is a human donor in a cohort sampled during active COVID-19. The V and J genes are TRBV15 and TRBJ2-7; possibly the D gene is TRBD2, per 6 matching bases. The specimen was peripheral blood. CDR3 loop: CATSFRESYEQYF. The sequenced DNA: TGTGCCACCAGCTTCCGGGAGTCCTACGAGCAGTACTTC.